These 27 T cell receptor beta chains were sequenced from one sample in a study of CD8 T cells in ankylosing spondylitis. TCRdb re-analysed the 5' RACE reads in MiXCR, keeping a single row per CDR3 protein. In the table there are about 360,000 distinct CDR3 sequences, roughly 15% of which are singletons. The sequenced sample consisted of blood, either unsorted or a sorted T cell fraction (not recorded which). All receptors come from a male donor with ankylosing spondylitis or in good health (not recorded which).

The DNA for the CDR3 is TGTGCCTGGGAGGGCGTCGACGAGCAGTACTTC. Protein sequence: CAWEGVDEQYF. The chain uses TRBV30 and TRBJ2-7, with D perhaps TRBD2 (5 bases). The CDR3 has 11 amino acids. V lost 5 bases and J 5 bases, leaving 10 bases between the germline ends. Germline V gene data show CDR1 as GTSNPN and CDR2 as SVGIG (reference sequence).

This clonotype appeared a few times. The chain joins TRBV9 to TRBJ2-2; the D gene is possibly TRBD1 (6 bases). V was clipped by 3 bases and J by 4 bases, with 13 bases between them. Germline assignment: CDR1 SGDLS and CDR2 YYNGEE. This CDR3 spans 15 amino acids. The CDR3 loop is CASSATGMGTGELFF. DNA for the CDR3: TGTGCCAGCAGCGCAACAGGGATGGGCACCGGGGAGCTGTTTTTT.

This clonotype appeared a few times. J is TRBJ1-2 and V is TRBV2; 7 bases agree with TRBD1. The CDR3 has 14 amino acids. Trimming removed 8 bases from V and 5 bases from J; junction bases left unmatched: 11. Germline V CDR1 and CDR2: SNHLY, FYNNEI. The CDR3: CASHPGGGAYGYTF. CDR3 nucleotide sequence: TGTGCCAGCCACCCAGGAGGGGGCGCATATGGCTACACCTTC.

There are a few counts of this clonotype. The rearrangement uses TRBV24-1 and TRBJ1-1; D not resolved. Trimming left V 3 bases short and J 11 bases short, with 15 bases between. Germline lookup yields CDR1 KGHDR and CDR2 SFDVKD. The CDR3 runs to 13 residues. In DNA, the CDR3 is TGTGCCACCAGTGATAGGTGGGGTAGCAGGGCTTTCTTT. This translates into CATSDRWGSRAFF.

This clonotype was counted between two and nine times. The chain carries TRBV4-1 and TRBJ2-2; D remains unclear. This CDR3 comprises 12 residues. Germline V gene lookup returns CDR1 MGHRA and CDR2 YSYEKL. V was clipped by 1 base and J by 7 bases, with 4 bases between them. The CDR3 nucleotides read TGCGCCAGCAGCCAAGTGGACGGGGAGCTGTTTTTT. It specifies CASSQVDGELFF.

V is TRBV5-1 and J is TRBJ2-5; D might be TRBD2 (5 bases). V shed 5 bases and J shed 4 bases, with 9 bases lying between them. Germline assignment: CDR1 SGHRS and CDR2 YFSETQ. This CDR3 has 12 residues. The chain's CDR3 is CASRRDGETQYF. The CDR3 DNA sequence: TGCGCCAGCAGACGGGATGGAGAGACCCAGTACTTC.

This clonotype was found many times. The CDR3 DNA sequence: TGTGCCAGCAGTTTAAGTGGAAGGGCTGAAGCTTTCTTT. Protein: CASSLSGRAEAFF. The genes are TRBV12-3 or TRBV12-4 and TRBJ1-1; D is undetermined. Trimming shortened V by 2 bases and J by 6 bases, and 10 bases separated the two germline ends. The CDR3 runs to 13 residues.

Only a few counts were recorded for this clonotype. The chain joins TRBV21-1 to TRBJ1-5. TRBV21-1 is deemed a pseudogene. The CDR3 loop spans 8 amino acids. The CDR3 region is CASSTGDF. The CDR3 DNA reads as TGTGCCAGCAGCACTGGAGATTTT.

This clonotype was counted a few times. The chain carries TRBV7-9 and TRBJ1-1; possibly TRBD1 for D (6 bases). In germline, CDR1 is SEHNR, CDR2 FQNEAQ (reference sequence). CDR3 length: 15 amino acids. V was cut by 6 bases and J by 2 bases, with 16 bases left in between. In nucleotides, the CDR3 is TGTGCCAGCAGGAAAGGGGGGGCCACAAACACTGAAGCTTTCTTT. Translating gives CASRKGGATNTEAFF.

This clonotype has at least ten counts. The chain joins TRBV29-1 to TRBJ2-3; 11 bases line up with TRBD1. In germline, CDR1 is SQVTM, CDR2 ANQGSEA. The CDR3 spans 13 residues. V trimming: 7 bases; J trimming: 4 bases; junction bases outside the gene matches: 4. The CDR3 coding sequence is TGCAGCGGTGGACAGGGGGCTGCAGATACGCAGTATTTT. It translates to CSGGQGAADTQYF.

The DNA of the CDR3 is TGCAGTGCTAGGTCTAGCGGTGAGCAGTTCTTC. It encodes CSARSSGEQFF. The rearrangement links TRBV20-1 to TRBJ2-1; 7 bases agree with TRBD2. The junction had 2 bases not matched to a gene; V was cut back by 3 bases and J by 9 bases. The CDR3 is made up of 11 amino acids. CDR1 is DFQATT, CDR2 SNEGSKA, per germline (reference sequence).

A few counts support this clonotype. This chain uses TRBV2 with TRBJ2-7; tentative D call: TRBD1 (5 bases). The CDR3 length is 13 residues. Germline V CDR1 and CDR2: SNHLY, FYNNEI. V was trimmed by 2 bases and J by 6 bases, leaving 11 bases between them. The CDR3, as DNA: TGTGCCAGCAGTGAAAGGTTAGGGGCCGAGCAGTACTTC. Translating gives CASSERLGAEQYF.

This clonotype was counted only a few times. This rearrangement joins TRBV10-3 to TRBJ2-2; unclear D gene. V was clipped by 4 bases and J by 6 bases, with 15 bases between them. The CDR3 covers 15 residues. From germline, CDR1 is ENHRY and CDR2 SYGVKD. CDR3 residues: CAISAEQIGSGELFF. In DNA, the CDR3 is TGTGCCATCAGTGCGGAACAGATCGGCTCCGGGGAGCTGTTTTTT.

This clonotype appeared a few times. The chain recombines TRBV6-5 with TRBJ2-1; 7 bases line up with TRBD2. The CDR3 totals 17 residues. V shed 2 bases, J shed 3 bases, and the junction held 10 bases outside the gene matches. Germline CDR1 MNHEY, CDR2 SVGAGI. The CDR3 DNA reads TGTGCCAGCAGTTACGTGTCTGGCGGGGGAAACTACAATGAGCAGTTCTTC. The encoded protein is CASSYVSGGGNYNEQFF.

This clonotype turned up a few times. The chain joins TRBV6-5 to TRBJ1-6; D might be TRBD1 (5 bases). Deletions cut 2 bases from V and 7 bases from J, with 9 bases between. The CDR3 runs to 14 residues. Germline-derived CDR1 and CDR2 are MNHEY and SVGAGI. DNA of the CDR3: TGTGCCAGCAGTTACCGCCAGGGCAATTCACCCCTCCACTTT. This gives the protein CASSYRQGNSPLHF.

J is TRBJ2-3 and V is TRBV7-7; 8 bases line up with TRBD2. V lost 0 bases to trimming and J lost 4 bases; unmatched junction nucleotides: 3. Germline lookup yields CDR1 SSHAT and CDR2 FNYEAQ (reference sequence). This CDR3 has 15 residues. CDR3 loop: CASSLAAGGSDTQYF. The CDR3 DNA reads TGTGCCAGCAGCTTAGCGGCGGGAGGATCAGATACGCAGTATTTT.

This clonotype has more than one count but fewer than ten. The chain joins TRBV5-1 to TRBJ2-3, with 7 positions matching TRBD1. J lost 0 bases, V lost 4 bases, and 14 bases had no gene match. From germline, CDR1 is SGHRS and CDR2 YFSETQ. This CDR3 region has 18 residues. CDR3 nucleotide sequence: TGCGCCAGCAGCACCCAGGTCCGGGACAGCCTTAGCACAGATACGCAGTATTTT. This gives the protein CASSTQVRDSLSTDTQYF.

The V call is TRBV29-1, the J call TRBJ1-1; D ambiguous. The V gene's germline CDR1 is SQVTM and CDR2 ANQGSEA. V was clipped by 4 bases and J by 2 bases, with 14 bases between them. CDR3 length: 14 amino acids. CDR3 nucleotides: TGCAGCGTTGTGGTGGCGGCAGTAAACACTGAAGCTTTCTTT. Its translation is CSVVVAAVNTEAFF.

This clonotype occurred a few times. CDR3 DNA sequence: TGTGCCAGCCGACGTTCCGGGACAGGGGTTGGCGAGCAGTACTTC. It specifies CASRRSGTGVGEQYF. This rearrangement joins TRBV6-1 to TRBJ2-7; TRBD1 matches 10 bases. The germline V gene encodes CDR1 MNHNS and CDR2 SASEGT. This CDR3 contains 15 residues. With V trimmed by 8 bases and J by 6 bases, 13 bases remained unmatched.

The table lists this clonotype with a few counts. The V gene is TRBV10-3, the J gene TRBJ2-5; a weak D match, TRBD2 (5 bases). Germline V gene lookup returns CDR1 ENHRY and CDR2 SYGVKD. The V and J ends lost 7 bases and 5 bases respectively, with 8 bases between them. There are 11 residues in the CDR3. The CDR3 nucleotides read TGTGCCATCAAGGGCGGGGAGACCCAGTACTTC. Its translation: CAIKGGETQYF.

The chain combines TRBV5-1 with TRBJ2-7, with a weak D call TRBD1 (6 bases). Trimming shortened V by 0 bases and J by 4 bases, and 14 bases separated the two germline ends. Germline loops: CDR1 SGHRS, CDR2 YFSETQ. The CDR3 spans 15 residues. CDR3 DNA sequence: TGCGCCAGCAGCTTGGAGGCAGGGGAACGGTACGAGCAGTACTTC. It specifies CASSLEAGERYEQYF.

This clonotype occurred a few times. This sequence joins TRBV7-8 and TRBJ2-4; 7 nucleotides line up with TRBD2. The germline V gene encodes CDR1 SGHVS and CDR2 FQNEAQ. The CDR3 runs to 17 residues. Trimming took 1 base from V and 2 from J; bases not matched to a gene: 8. The CDR3 reads CASSLVRSGVTKNIQYF. CDR3 coding DNA: TGTGCCAGCAGCTTAGTGAGAAGCGGGGTAACCAAAAACATTCAGTACTTC.

The V call is TRBV20-1, the J call TRBJ1-6; D is possibly TRBD1 (5 bases). Germline V gene lookup returns CDR1 DFQATT and CDR2 SNEGSKA (reference sequence). The CDR3 covers 12 residues. Between the trimmed V and J ends, which lost 0 bases and 11 bases, there was a span of 8 bases. The CDR3 coding sequence is TGCAGTGCTAGAGATCAGGGCGCACCCCTCCACTTT. This sequence encodes CSARDQGAPLHF.

The chain joins TRBV12-3 or TRBV12-4 to TRBJ1-6, with 12 bases that match TRBD1. V was clipped by 7 bases and J by 9 bases; unmatched bases: 7. This CDR3 region has 15 residues. In DNA form, the CDR3 reads TGTGCCAGCAAGGGGACAGGGGGCCTTAGTTCACCCCTCCACTTT. Protein product: CASKGTGGLSSPLHF.

This clonotype showed up many times. The chain joins TRBV3-1 to TRBJ2-7; D gene ambiguous. Trimming shortened V by 1 base and J by 6 bases, and 4 bases separated the two germline ends. Germline V gene lookup returns CDR1 LGHDT and CDR2 YNNKEL (reference sequence). CDR3 length: 11 amino acids. The DNA for the CDR3 is TGTGCCAGCAGCCAAGGAGGCGAGCAGTACTTC. It is translated as CASSQGGEQYF.

This clonotype showed up many times. The chain has TRBV7-9 and TRBJ2-7; 11 nucleotides line up with TRBD1. Trimming cost V 3 bases and J 3 bases; bases outside gene matches: 10. Germline values: CDR1 SEHNR, CDR2 FQNEAQ (reference sequence). The length of the CDR3 is 17 residues. This chain's CDR3 is CASSLGTGGAPIYEQYF. In DNA form, the CDR3 reads TGTGCCAGCAGCTTGGGGACAGGGGGAGCCCCGATCTACGAGCAGTACTTC.

The rearrangement uses TRBV20-1 and TRBJ2-1, with 8 bases lining up with TRBD2. Germline assignment: CDR1 DFQATT and CDR2 SNEGSKA (reference sequence). V lost 5 bases and J lost 5; bases outside the gene matches: 8. The CDR3 spans 14 residues. This CDR3 reads CSAGLAGINNEQFF. The DNA of the CDR3 is TGCAGTGCTGGGCTAGCGGGTATTAACAATGAGCAGTTCTTC.